These 8 T cell receptor beta chains were sequenced from one sample in a study of cytomegalovirus exposure and HLA in healthy donors. PCR employed 60 Vbeta and 13 Jbeta primers. Only in-frame clones appear in the TCRdb table, and some are missing; sequencing was by immunoSEQ multiplex PCR. The sample shows over 100,000 clones, approximately 10% of them seen only once. Sequencing was carried out using PBMCs. The receptors were gathered from a woman between 40 and 55 years old in good health and CMV-seropositive.

This clone came up a few times. The chain couples TRBV7-3 to TRBJ2-6; 8 bases fit TRBD1. Germline CDR1 SGHTA, CDR2 FQGTGA. This CDR3 comprises 18 residues. V lost 5 bases to trimming and J lost 4 bases; unmatched junction nucleotides: 13. CDR3 DNA sequence: TGTGCCAGCAGCCCTGACAGGGGATCACTCTTCGGGGCCAACGTCCTGACTTTC. This translates into CASSPDRGSLFGANVLTF. The full variable domain, with the rest looked up from reference TRBV7-3 and TRBJ2-6, is GAGVSQTPSNKVTEKGKYVELRCDPISGHTALYWYRQSLGQGPEFLIYFQGTGAADDSGLPNDRFFAVRPEGSVSTLKIQRTERGDSAVYLCASSPDRGSLFGANVLTFGAGSRLTVL.

For the CDR3, the DNA is TGTGCCAGCAGCCCGCTAGGACAGGAGTACAATGAGCAGTTCTTC. Protein product: CASSPLGQEYNEQFF. The rearrangement links TRBV11-1 to TRBJ2-1; TRBD1 matches 7 bases. Germline V CDR1 and CDR2: SGHAT, FQDESV (reference sequence). After removal of 5 bases from V and 4 bases from J, the junction contained 8 bases not matched to a gene. This CDR3 contains 15 residues.

This clone was counted only a few times. This chain links TRBV7-2 with TRBJ2-5, with 10 nucleotides matching TRBD2. CDR1 SGHTA and CDR2 FQGNSA come from the germline V gene. Trimming at V came to 6 bases and at J to 1 base, leaving 2 bases not matched to a gene. This CDR3 has 14 amino acids. CDR3 loop: CASRIAGGQETQYF. DNA of the CDR3: TGTGCCAGCAGGATAGCGGGGGGCCAAGAGACCCAGTACTTC. Complete variable domain (other parts from reference TRBV7-2 and TRBJ2-5): GAGVSQSPSNKVTEKGKDVELRCDPISGHTALYWYRQSLGQGLEFLIYFQGNSAPDKSGLPSDRFSAERTGGSVSTLTIQRTQQEDSAVYLCASRIAGGQETQYFGPGTRLLVL.

The CDR3 protein is CASSRTSGPSYEQYF. In nucleotides, the CDR3 is TGTGCCAGCAGTCGAACTAGCGGCCCCTCCTACGAGCAGTACTTC. This chain links TRBV27 with TRBJ2-7; TRBD2 matches at 8 bases. The trim removed 5 bases at V and 0 bases at J, leaving 6 bases unmatched. This CDR3 spans 15 amino acids. Germline-derived CDR1 and CDR2 are MNHEY and SMNVEV (reference sequence).

J is TRBJ1-6 and V is TRBV10-3; a weak D match, TRBD1 (5 bases). The CDR3 is 15 residues long. V lost 0 bases and J 7 bases, leaving 10 bases between the germline ends. Germline CDR1 and CDR2: ENHRY and SYGVKD. The CDR3 protein is CAISESWQGNSPLHF. The CDR3 bases are TGTGCCATCAGTGAGTCGTGGCAGGGAAATTCACCCCTCCACTTT.

The J gene is TRBJ1-2, the V gene TRBV6-1; D gene unclear. CDR1 MNHNS and CDR2 SASEGT come from the germline V gene. V gave up 2 bases and J gave up 2 bases, with 9 bases separating them. The CDR3 length is 14 residues. The DNA of the CDR3 is TGTGCCAGCAGTGAATTTGGAGTGAACTATGGCTACACCTTC. It yields the protein CASSEFGVNYGYTF.

This clone has just a few counts. The CDR3 loop is CASSLGGGAADQPQHF. In DNA form, the CDR3 reads TGTGCCAGCAGTTTGGGAGGAGGGGCCGCTGATCAGCCCCAGCATTTT. V is TRBV25-1 and J is TRBJ1-5, with D possibly TRBD1 on 5 matching bases. Germline-derived CDR1 and CDR2 are MGHDK and SYGVNS. V lost 5 bases and J lost 5, with 19 bases in between. This CDR3 has 16 amino acids.

This clone came up a few times. The V call is TRBV2, the J call TRBJ2-7, with 8 bases fitting TRBD1. Germline values: CDR1 SNHLY, CDR2 FYNNEI. Trimming cost V 5 bases and J 6 bases; bases outside gene matches: 12. This CDR3 has 15 amino acids. The chain's CDR3 is CASSLYRTGTGEQYF. In DNA form, the CDR3 reads TGTGCCAGCAGTCTCTATCGGACAGGGACAGGCGAGCAGTACTTC. The variable domain in full, with the rest retrieved from reference TRBV2 and TRBJ2-7, is EPEVTQTPSHQVTQMGQEVILRCVPISNHLYFYWYRQILGQKVEFLVSFYNNEISEKSEIFDDQFSVERPDGSNFTLKIRSTKLEDSAMYFCASSLYRTGTGEQYFGPGTRLTVT.